The present T cell receptor (beta chain) was sequenced within a study of blood T cell repertoires in COVID-19. The wider study: Sites across the United States, Italy and Spain contributed samples from acute and convalescent COVID-19. From T cells, B-cell-depleted T cells, or PBMCs came the material, which was cDNA or gDNA.

The authors' processing: Amplification with reference gene primers provided the estimates of nucleated cell counts. Here immunoSEQ multiplex PCR was the method, and the copy in TCRdb shows in-frame clones only, minus some. Clone size and V and J calls were adopted from that table, with D and trimming inferred from the DNA. The profile shows 70,000 to 95,000 clones, around 88% of them singletons. V dropped 4 bases and J dropped 7 bases, with 9 bases sitting between them. CDR3 length: 12 residues. Per germline, CDR1 LGHNT and CDR2 FRNRAP. The chain joins TRBV12-5 to TRBJ2-3; possibly TRBD2 for D (5 bases). The TCR comes from an elderly woman with acute or convalescent COVID-19. What was sequenced was peripheral blood. CDR3 protein: CASGYPGNTQYF. DNA for the CDR3: TGTGCTAGTGGTTACCCGGGAAATACGCAGTATTTT.